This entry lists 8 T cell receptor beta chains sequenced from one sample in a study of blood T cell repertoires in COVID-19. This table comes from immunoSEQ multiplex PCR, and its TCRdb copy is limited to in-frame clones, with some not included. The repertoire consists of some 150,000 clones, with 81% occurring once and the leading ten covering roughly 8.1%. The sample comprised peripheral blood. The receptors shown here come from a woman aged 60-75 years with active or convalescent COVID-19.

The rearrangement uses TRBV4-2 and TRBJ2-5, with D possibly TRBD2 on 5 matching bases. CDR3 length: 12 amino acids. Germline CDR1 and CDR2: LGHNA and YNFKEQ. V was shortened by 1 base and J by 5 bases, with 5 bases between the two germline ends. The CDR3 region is CASSQGEETQYF. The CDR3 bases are TGTGCCAGCAGCCAAGGGGAGGAGACCCAGTACTTC.

The chain's CDR3 is CATSSFPGLAGVEQFF. The DNA of the CDR3 is TGTGCCACCAGCAGTTTCCCGGGACTAGCGGGGGTTGAGCAGTTCTTC. This chain uses TRBV15 with TRBJ2-1, with TRBD2 matching over 14 bases. The length of the CDR3 is 16 residues. Germline CDR1 and CDR2: LNHNV and YYDKDF (reference sequence). V shed 3 bases, J shed 9 bases, and the junction held 7 bases outside the gene matches.

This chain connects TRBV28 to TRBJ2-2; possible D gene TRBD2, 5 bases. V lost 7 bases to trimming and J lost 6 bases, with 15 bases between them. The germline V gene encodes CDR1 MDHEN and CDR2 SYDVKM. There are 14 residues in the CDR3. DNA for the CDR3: TGTGCCAGCATGGGGAGATCACGGGCCGGGGAGCTGTTTTTT. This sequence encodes CASMGRSRAGELFF.

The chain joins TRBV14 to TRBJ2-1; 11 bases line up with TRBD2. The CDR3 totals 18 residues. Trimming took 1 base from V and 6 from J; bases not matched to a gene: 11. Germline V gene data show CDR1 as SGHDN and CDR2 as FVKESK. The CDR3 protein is CASSQAIAGGPRSNEQFF. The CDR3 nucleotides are TGTGCCAGCAGCCAAGCTATAGCGGGAGGGCCTCGTTCCAATGAGCAGTTCTTC.

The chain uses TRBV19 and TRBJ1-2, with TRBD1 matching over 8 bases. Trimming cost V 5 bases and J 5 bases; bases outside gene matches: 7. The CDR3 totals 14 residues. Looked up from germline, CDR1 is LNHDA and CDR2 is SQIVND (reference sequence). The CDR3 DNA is TGTGCCAGTAGTTTTGGACAGGGTTTATATGGCTACACCTTC. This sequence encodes CASSFGQGLYGYTF. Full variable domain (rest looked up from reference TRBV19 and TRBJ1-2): DGGITQSPKYLFRKEGQNVTLSCEQNLNHDAMYWYRQDPGQGLRLIYYSQIVNDFQKGDIAEGYSVSREKKESFPLTVTSAQKNPTAFYLCASSFGQGLYGYTFGSGTRLTVV.

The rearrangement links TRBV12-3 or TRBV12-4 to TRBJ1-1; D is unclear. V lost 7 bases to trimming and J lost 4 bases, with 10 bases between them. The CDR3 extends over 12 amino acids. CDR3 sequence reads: CASKFGVTEAFF. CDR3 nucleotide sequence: TGTGCCAGCAAGTTCGGGGTCACTGAAGCTTTCTTT.

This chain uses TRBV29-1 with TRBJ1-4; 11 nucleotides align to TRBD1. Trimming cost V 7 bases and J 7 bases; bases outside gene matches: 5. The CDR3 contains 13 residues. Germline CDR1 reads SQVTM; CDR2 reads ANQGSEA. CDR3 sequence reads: CSAGQGAGEKLFF. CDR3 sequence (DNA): TGCAGCGCCGGACAGGGGGCAGGTGAAAAACTGTTTTTT.

The CDR3 DNA reads TGTGCCAGTAGGGACATTACCTCTGGAAACACCATATATTTT. Its translation is CASRDITSGNTIYF. The chain employs TRBV19 and TRBJ1-3, with D possibly TRBD1 on 5 matching bases. Germline V gene sequence: CDR1 LNHDA, CDR2 SQIVND (reference sequence). The CDR3 runs to 14 residues. Trimming took 6 bases from V and 0 from J, leaving 9 bases between them.